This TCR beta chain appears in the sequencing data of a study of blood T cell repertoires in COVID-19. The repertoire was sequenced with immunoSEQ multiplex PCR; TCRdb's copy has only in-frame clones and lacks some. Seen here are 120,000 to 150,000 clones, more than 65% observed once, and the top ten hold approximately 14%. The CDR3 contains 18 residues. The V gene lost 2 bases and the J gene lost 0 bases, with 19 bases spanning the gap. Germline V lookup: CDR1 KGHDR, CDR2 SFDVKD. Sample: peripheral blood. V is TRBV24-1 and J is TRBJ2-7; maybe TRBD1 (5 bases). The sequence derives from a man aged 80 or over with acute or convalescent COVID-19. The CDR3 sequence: CATSDSTQGRKSSYEQYF. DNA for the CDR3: TGTGCCACCAGTGATTCGACCCAGGGAAGAAAGTCCTCCTACGAGCAGTACTTC.